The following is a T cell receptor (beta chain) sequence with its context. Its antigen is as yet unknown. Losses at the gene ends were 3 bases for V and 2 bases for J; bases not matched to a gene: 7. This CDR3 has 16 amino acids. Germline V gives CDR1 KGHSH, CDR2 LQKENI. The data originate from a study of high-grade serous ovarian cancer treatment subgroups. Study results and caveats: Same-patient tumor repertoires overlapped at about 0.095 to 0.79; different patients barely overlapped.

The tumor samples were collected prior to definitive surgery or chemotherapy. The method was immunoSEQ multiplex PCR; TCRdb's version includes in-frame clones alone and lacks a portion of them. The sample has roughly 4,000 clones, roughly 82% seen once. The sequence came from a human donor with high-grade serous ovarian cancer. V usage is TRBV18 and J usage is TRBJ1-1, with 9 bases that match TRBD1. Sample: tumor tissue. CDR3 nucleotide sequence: TGTGCCAGCTCACCTCGGACAGGGGCCGACAACACTGAAGCTTTCTTT. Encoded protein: CASSPRTGADNTEAFF.